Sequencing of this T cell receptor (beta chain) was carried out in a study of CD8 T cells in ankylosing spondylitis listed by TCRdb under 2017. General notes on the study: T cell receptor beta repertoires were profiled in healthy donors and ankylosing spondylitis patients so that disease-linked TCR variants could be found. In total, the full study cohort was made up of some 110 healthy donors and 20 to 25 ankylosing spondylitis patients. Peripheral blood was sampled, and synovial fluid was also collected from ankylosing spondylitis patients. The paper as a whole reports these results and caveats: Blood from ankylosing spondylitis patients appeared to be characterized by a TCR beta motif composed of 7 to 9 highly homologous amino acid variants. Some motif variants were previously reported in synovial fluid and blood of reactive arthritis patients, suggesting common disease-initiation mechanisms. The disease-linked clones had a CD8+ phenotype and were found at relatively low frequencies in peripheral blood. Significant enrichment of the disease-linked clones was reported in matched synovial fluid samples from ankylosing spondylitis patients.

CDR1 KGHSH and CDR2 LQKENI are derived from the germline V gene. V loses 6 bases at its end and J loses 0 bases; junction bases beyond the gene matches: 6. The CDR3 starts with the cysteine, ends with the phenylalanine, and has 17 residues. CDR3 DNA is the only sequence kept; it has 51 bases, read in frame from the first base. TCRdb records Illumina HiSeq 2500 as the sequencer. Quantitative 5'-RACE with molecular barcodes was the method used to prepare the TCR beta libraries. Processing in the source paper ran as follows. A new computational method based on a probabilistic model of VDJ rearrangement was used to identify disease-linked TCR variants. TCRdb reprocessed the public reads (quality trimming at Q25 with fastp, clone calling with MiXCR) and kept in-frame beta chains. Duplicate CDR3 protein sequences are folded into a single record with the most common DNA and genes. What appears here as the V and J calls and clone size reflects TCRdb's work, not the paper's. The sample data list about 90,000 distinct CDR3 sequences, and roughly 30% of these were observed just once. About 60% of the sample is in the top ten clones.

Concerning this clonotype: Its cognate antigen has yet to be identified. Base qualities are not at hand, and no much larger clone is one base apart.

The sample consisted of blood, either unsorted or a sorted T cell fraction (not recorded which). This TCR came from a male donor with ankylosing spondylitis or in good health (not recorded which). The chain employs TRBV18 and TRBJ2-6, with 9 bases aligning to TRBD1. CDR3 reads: CASSRGQGSSGANVLTF. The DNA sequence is TGTGCCAGCTCGAGGGGACAGGGTTCCTCTGGGGCCAACGTCCTGACTTTC.